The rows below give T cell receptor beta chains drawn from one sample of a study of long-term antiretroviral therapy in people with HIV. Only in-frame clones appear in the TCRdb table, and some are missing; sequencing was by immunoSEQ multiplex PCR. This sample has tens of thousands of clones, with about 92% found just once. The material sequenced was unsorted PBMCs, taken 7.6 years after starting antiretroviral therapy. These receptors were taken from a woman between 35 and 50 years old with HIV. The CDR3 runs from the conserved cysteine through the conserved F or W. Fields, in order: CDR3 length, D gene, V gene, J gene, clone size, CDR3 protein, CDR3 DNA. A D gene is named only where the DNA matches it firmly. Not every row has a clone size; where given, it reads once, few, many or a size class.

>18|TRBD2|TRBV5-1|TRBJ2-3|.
CASSPGTIATSGTDTQYF
TGCGCCAGCAGCCCAGGGACTATCGCCACTTCGGGCACAGATACGCAGTATTTT
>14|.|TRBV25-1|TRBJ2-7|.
CASSEWAPPYEQYF
TGTGCCAGCAGTGAATGGGCACCGCCCTACGAGCAGTACTTC
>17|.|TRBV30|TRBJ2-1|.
CAWSLTPRSSSYNEQFF
TGTGCCTGGAGTCTCACTCCGAGATCTAGCTCCTACAATGAGCAGTTCTTC
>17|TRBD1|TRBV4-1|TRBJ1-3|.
CASSQDPDRVVFSPIYF
TGCGCCAGCAGCCAAGATCCCGACAGGGTCGTTTTCTCTCCCATATATTTT
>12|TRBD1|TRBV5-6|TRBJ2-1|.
CASSLRDRGQFF
TGTGCCAGCAGCTTGAGGGACAGGGGCCAGTTCTTC
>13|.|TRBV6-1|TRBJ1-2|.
CASSEQYNYGYTF
TGTGCCAGCAGTGAACAGTACAACTATGGCTACACCTTC
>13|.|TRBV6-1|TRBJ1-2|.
CASSRTSKNGYTF
TGTGCCAGCAGTCGGACGTCGAAAAATGGCTACACCTTC
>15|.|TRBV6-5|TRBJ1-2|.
CASSYDIWTAYGYTF
TGTGCCAGCAGTTACGACATTTGGACAGCCTATGGCTACACCTTC
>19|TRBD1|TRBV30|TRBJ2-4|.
CAWSVLRGQPLSAKNIQYF
TGTGCCTGGAGTGTACTGAGGGGACAGCCCCTTTCAGCCAAAAACATTCAGTACTTC
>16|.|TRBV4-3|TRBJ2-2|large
CASSRGRGQDTGELFF
TGCGCCAGCAGCCGCGGACGGGGACAAGACACCGGGGAGCTGTTTTTT
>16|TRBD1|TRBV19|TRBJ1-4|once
CASSRGTGIEREKLFF
TGTGCCAGTAGTAGAGGGACAGGGATTGAACGAGAAAAACTGTTTTTT
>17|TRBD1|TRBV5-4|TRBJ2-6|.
CASSTGTGVSGANVLTF
TGTGCCAGCAGCACCGGGACAGGGGTTTCTGGGGCCAACGTCCTGACTTTC
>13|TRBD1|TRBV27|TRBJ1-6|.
CASSLDRVSYLHF
TGTGCCAGCAGTTTAGACAGGGTGTCGTACCTCCACTTT
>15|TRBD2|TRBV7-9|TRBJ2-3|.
CASSSSGGSTDTQYF
TGTGCCAGCAGCTCTAGCGGGGGGAGCACAGATACGCAGTATTTT
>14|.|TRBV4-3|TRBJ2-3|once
CASSPTSREDTQYF
TGCGCCAGCAGCCCAACTAGCCGGGAAGATACGCAGTATTTT
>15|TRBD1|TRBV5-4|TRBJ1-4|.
CASSRQGRADEKLFF
TGTGCCAGCAGCCGACAGGGGAGGGCAGATGAAAAACTGTTTTTT
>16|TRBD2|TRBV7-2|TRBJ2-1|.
CASSFAGTSLINEQFF
TGTGCCAGCAGCTTTGCAGGGACTAGCTTGATCAATGAGCAGTTCTTC
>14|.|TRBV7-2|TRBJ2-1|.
CASSLAYNGGEQFF
TGTGCCAGCAGTCTAGCGTATAATGGAGGGGAGCAGTTCTTC
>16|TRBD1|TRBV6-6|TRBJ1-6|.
CASSRGGDSSNSPLHF
TGTGCCAGCAGCCGCGGGGGGGACAGCTCGAATTCACCCCTCCACTTT
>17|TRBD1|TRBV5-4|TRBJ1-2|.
CASSLGVGGQGAFGYTF
TGTGCCAGCAGCTTGGGGGTGGGGGGACAGGGGGCGTTTGGCTACACCTTC
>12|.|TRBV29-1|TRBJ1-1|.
CSPRQVGSEAFF
TGCAGCCCGAGACAGGTTGGGTCTGAAGCTTTCTTT
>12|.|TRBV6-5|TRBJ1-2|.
CASKGLGGGYTF
TGTGCCAGCAAGGGTCTTGGTGGCGGCTACACCTTC
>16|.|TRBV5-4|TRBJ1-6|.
CASSLLGGMDNSPLHF
TGTGCCAGCAGCTTGCTTGGGGGTATGGATAATTCACCCCTCCACTTT
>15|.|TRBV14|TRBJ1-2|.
CASSPGGTPNYGYTF
TGTGCCAGCAGCCCGGGCGGGACCCCTAACTATGGCTACACCTTC
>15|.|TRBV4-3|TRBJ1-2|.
CASSQEGGAGYGYTF
TGCGCCAGCAGCCAAGAGGGAGGGGCGGGGTATGGCTACACCTTC
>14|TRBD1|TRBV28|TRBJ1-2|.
CASSGQGIDYGYTF
TGTGCCAGCAGCGGACAGGGTATAGACTATGGCTACACCTTC
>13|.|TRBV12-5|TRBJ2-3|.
CASGLVRGDTQYF
TGTGCTAGTGGTTTGGTACGGGGGGATACGCAGTATTTT
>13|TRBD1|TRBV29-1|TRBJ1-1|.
CSGGQELNTEAFF
TGCAGCGGTGGACAGGAATTGAACACTGAAGCTTTCTTT
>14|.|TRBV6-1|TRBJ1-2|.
CASRVWTVGYGYTF
TGTGCCAGCAGGGTCTGGACTGTCGGCTATGGCTACACCTTC
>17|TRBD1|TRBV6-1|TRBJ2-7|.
CASSEGQGASSSYEQYF
TGTGCCAGCAGTGAAGGACAGGGGGCTTCCTCGTCCTACGAGCAGTACTTC
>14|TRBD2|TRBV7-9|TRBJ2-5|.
CASSSGLAGETQYF
TGTGCCAGCAGCTCGGGACTAGCGGGGGAGACCCAGTACTTC
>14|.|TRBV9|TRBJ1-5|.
CASSLGFSNQPQHF
TGTGCCAGCAGCCTGGGATTTAGCAATCAGCCCCAGCATTTT
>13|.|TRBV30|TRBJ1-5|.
CASAAHSNQPQHF
TGTGCCTCGGCGGCCCATAGCAATCAGCCCCAGCATTTT
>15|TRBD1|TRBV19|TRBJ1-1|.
CASSIKGQGTTEAFF
TGTGCCAGTAGTATAAAGGGACAGGGGACCACTGAAGCTTTCTTT
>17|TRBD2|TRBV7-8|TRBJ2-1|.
CASRGTSGGSSYNEQFF
TGTGCCAGCCGCGGTACTAGCGGGGGCAGCTCCTACAATGAGCAGTTCTTC
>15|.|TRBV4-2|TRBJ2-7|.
CASSLPDSRFYEQYF
TGTGCCAGCAGCTTACCGGACAGTCGATTCTACGAGCAGTACTTC
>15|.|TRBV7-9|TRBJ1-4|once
CASSSGGGPREKLFF
TGTGCCAGCAGTTCCGGAGGCGGGCCCCGTGAAAAACTGTTTTTT
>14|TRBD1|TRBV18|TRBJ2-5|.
CASSSGQTQETQYF
TGTGCCAGCTCATCGGGACAGACGCAAGAGACCCAGTACTTC
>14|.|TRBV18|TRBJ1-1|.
CASSPKSMNTEAFF
TGTGCCAGCTCACCTAAGAGCATGAACACTGAAGCTTTCTTT